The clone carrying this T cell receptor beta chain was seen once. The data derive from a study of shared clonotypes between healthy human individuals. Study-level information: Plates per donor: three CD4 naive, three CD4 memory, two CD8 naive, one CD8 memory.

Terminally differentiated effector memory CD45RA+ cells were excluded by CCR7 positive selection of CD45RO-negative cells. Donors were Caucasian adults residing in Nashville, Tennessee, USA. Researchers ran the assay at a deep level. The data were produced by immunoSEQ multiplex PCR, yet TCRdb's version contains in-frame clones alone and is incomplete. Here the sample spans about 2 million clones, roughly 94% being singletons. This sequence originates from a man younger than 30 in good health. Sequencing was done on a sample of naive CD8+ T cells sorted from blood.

CDR3 region: CASSYSRTGGPGEQYF. CDR3 sequence (DNA): TGTGCCAGCAGTTACTCGAGGACAGGGGGTCCCGGCGAGCAGTACTTC. The V call is TRBV6-5, the J call TRBJ2-7, with 10 bases matching TRBD1. The CDR3 totals 16 residues. Per the germline V gene, CDR1 is MNHEY and CDR2 is SVGAGI. With 0 bases clipped from V and 6 bases from J, the junction kept 8 bases outside the gene matches.